These 10 T cell receptor beta chains share one sample of origin, sequenced in a study of T cell responses to AZD1222 COVID-19 vaccine. This table comes from immunoSEQ multiplex PCR, and its TCRdb copy is limited to in-frame clones, with some not included. The sample yields some 180,000 clones, roughly 91% seen once. Specimen: peripheral blood, collected 28 days after the second dose of the MenACWY control vaccine. The receptors originated from an adult who received the MenACWY meningococcal vaccine as a control.

The V call is TRBV2, the J call TRBJ1-2, with 9 bases identical to TRBD1. The CDR3 totals 14 residues. Germline loops: CDR1 SNHLY, CDR2 FYNNEI. Germline trimming cut 4 bases from V and 6 bases from J; bases unmatched to any gene: 6. This CDR3 reads CASSVTGGEDGYTF. CDR3 coding DNA: TGTGCCAGCAGTGTGACAGGGGGAGAGGATGGCTACACCTTC.

In this sample, this clone turned up once. The V call is TRBV30, the J call TRBJ1-6, with a possible D match to TRBD1 (5 bases). Trimming removed 3 bases at V and 9 bases at J, with 15 bases between. Looked up from germline, CDR1 is GTSNPN and CDR2 is SVGIG (reference sequence). This CDR3 has 14 residues. The chain's CDR3 is CAWRGGALGSPLHF. DNA for the CDR3: TGTGCCTGGAGGGGCGGGGCTTTAGGTTCACCCCTCCACTTT.

The V gene is TRBV6-5, the J gene TRBJ1-4, with 7 nucleotides matching TRBD1. This CDR3 comprises 15 residues. Germline loops: CDR1 MNHEY, CDR2 SVGAGI. V shed 7 bases and J 2 bases; nucleotides not matched to a gene: 7. CDR3 sequence (DNA): TGTGCCAGCATCACGAGGGGGCAGACTAATGAAAAACTGTTTTTT. Protein product: CASITRGQTNEKLFF.

This sequence joins TRBV2 and TRBJ1-5, with unresolved D. CDR1 is SNHLY, CDR2 FYNNEI, per germline. V lost 6 bases, J lost 2 bases, and 17 bases lay in between. This CDR3 is 16 amino acids long. CDR3 sequence reads: CASSHTSSGGNQPQHF. CDR3 sequence (DNA): TGTGCCAGCAGCCACACATCCTCGGGCGGCAATCAGCCCCAGCATTTT.

The chain employs TRBV7-2 and TRBJ1-4, with D uncertain. This CDR3 spans 12 amino acids. Germline CDR1 is SGHTA and CDR2 is FQGNSA. V lost 5 bases and J 4 bases, leaving 5 bases between the germline ends. The CDR3 sequence is CASSPNNEKLFF. The CDR3 DNA reads TGTGCCAGCAGCCCAAATAATGAAAAACTGTTTTTT.

The chain employs TRBV2 and TRBJ1-6; D is unresolved. V lost 6 bases and J lost 7, with 13 bases in between. The CDR3 contains 14 residues. CDR1 SNHLY and CDR2 FYNNEI come from the germline V gene. The CDR3 DNA is TGTGCCAGCAGAGAAACTGGCAGCAATTCACCCCTCCACTTT. It encodes CASRETGSNSPLHF.

V gene TRBV19 combines with J gene TRBJ1-6; tentative D call: TRBD1 (5 bases). This CDR3 is 13 amino acids long. The germline V gene encodes CDR1 LNHDA and CDR2 SQIVND (reference sequence). V lost 8 bases, J lost 2 bases, and 7 bases lay in between. CDR3 sequence: CASSDTYNSPLHF. In DNA, the CDR3 is TGTGCCAGTTCGGACACCTATAATTCACCCCTCCACTTT.

The rearrangement uses TRBV30 and TRBJ1-5; D gene ambiguous. Germline CDR1 GTSNPN, CDR2 SVGIG (reference sequence). Trimming left V 0 bases short and J 6 bases short, with 12 bases between. The CDR3 length is 14 residues. The CDR3 here is CAWSVSPATQPQHF. The DNA for the CDR3 is TGTGCCTGGAGTGTTTCCCCAGCGACTCAGCCCCAGCATTTT.

V is TRBV27 and J is TRBJ2-2, with 10 bases fitting TRBD1. Germline CDR1 and CDR2: MNHEY and SMNVEV (reference sequence). The trim removed 5 bases at V and 4 bases at J, leaving 7 bases unmatched. The CDR3 loop spans 16 amino acids. The CDR3 region is CASSPRQGAFTGELFF. CDR3 coding DNA: TGTGCCAGCAGTCCCCGACAGGGGGCCTTCACCGGGGAGCTGTTTTTT.

V and J are TRBV6-2 or TRBV6-3 and TRBJ2-3, with a possible D match to TRBD2 (6 bases). Trimming left V 6 bases short and J 4 bases short, with 14 bases between. This CDR3 comprises 14 residues. Germline-derived CDR1 and CDR2 are MNHEY and SVGEGT. The CDR3 is CASSQWGDADTQYF. In nucleotides, the CDR3 is TGTGCCAGCAGCCAATGGGGGGACGCAGATACGCAGTATTTT.